This T cell receptor beta chain came from a study of T cell responses to AZD1222 COVID-19 vaccine (dated by TCRdb to the early 2020s). Notes on the research overall: A total of over 230 trial participants underwent TCR sequencing, of whom about 210 received two doses of AZD1222 and about 25 received two doses of the MenACWY control vaccine. Trial participants were enrolled by age into subgroups of 18-55, 56-69 and 70-plus years, and around 150, 28 and 57 TCR-sequenced participants, respectively, were included in these subgroups.

Looking up the germline V gene yields CDR1 SGHDT and CDR2 YYEEEE. From the cysteine up to the phenylalanine, the CDR3 has a length of 14 residues. Just the 42-base CDR3 DNA is kept, in frame starting at base 1. V is reduced by 2 bases and J by 3 bases, leaving a spacing of 11 bases between them. This specimen's time point label, interpreted: about 28 days (+/-7) after the second vaccine dose. AZD1222 recipients given second doses at about 4 weeks or at about 12 weeks were pooled, since spike-specific TCR depth and breadth were not found to differ between the two schedules. Vaccinee samples were obtained from the UK trials COV001 and COV002, which included a single-blind randomized controlled phase 2/3 trial of AZD1222 (ChAdOx1 nCoV-19) in healthy adults. For TCRbeta chain sequencing, PBMC samples from trial participants were taken at day 0 and at day 28 after the second dose. The CDR3 regions of human TCRbeta chains were analyzed by immunosequencing. As for how the authors treated the data: Repertoire TCRs were checked for matches against a reference library of SARS-CoV-2-specific TCRs that had been generated using the MIRA antigen-specificity platform. Breadth was defined as the fraction of unique TCRs that were SARS-CoV-2-associated, and depth was defined as the fraction of total T cells that were SARS-CoV-2-associated. Using the MIRA data, each spike-specific TCR was assigned both to the spike region to which the TCR was reactive and to a CD4 or CD8 class. Log10-transformed breadth and depth values were compared by one-way ANOVA with Sidak's multiple comparisons tests. This is the immuneACCESS table as TCRdb keeps it, with only in-frame sequences that have V and J called. A part of the clones is gone; compared with another copy, unresolved V genes explain less than half, and the rest is unexplained. V, J and clone size are taken as reported in that table, and D and trimming were inferred from the DNA itself. The sample data list roughly 84,000 clones, and approximately 85% of these were observed just once. Clones ranked in the top ten supply around an eighth of the sample.

The investigation overall reported the following: In the small 56-69-year group, the increase in depth fell short of significance, most likely because of low power. Vaccine-associated CD4 TCRs spanned the whole spike protein, with dominant responses in regions 160-218 and 743-854. After two AZD1222 doses, spike-specific TCR breadth and depth were significantly higher than at day 0 and than in MenACWY recipients. No day 14 peak-response samples were available, so repertoires were characterized only after the peak T cell response. Nearly half of unique spike-specific TCRs reportedly recognized epitopes outside regions mutated in the B.1.351 and B.1.1.7 variants. Conclusions about previously exposed vaccinees were limited because only a handful of AZD1222 recipients were SARS-CoV-2 seropositive at baseline. Participants were mostly white British and included more females than males, and it was suggested by the authors that clonal diversity may have been underestimated.

About this clone: No cognate antigen has been identified for it. Per-nucleotide qualities are absent, and no much larger clonotype sits a single base away.

This sequence originates from an adult who received the AZD1222 COVID-19 vaccine. Sequencing was performed on peripheral blood, taken 28 days after the second AZD1222 dose. The sequence is built from TRBV5-6 and TRBJ2-5; TRBD1 might be the D gene, on 6 matching bases. The nucleotide sequence is given as TGTGCCAGCAGCTTCTCAGGGGTCAAAGAGACCCAGTACTTC. Its translation is CASSFSGVKETQYF.